This T cell receptor (beta chain) stems from a study of T cells expressing NK-cell markers. Notes on this clonotype: Its target is unknown.

The CDR3 spans 15 residues. Germline assignment: CDR1 SQVTM and CDR2 ANQGSEA. Reprocessing the 5' RACE reads, TCRdb reports a single entry for every CDR3 protein and omits DNA. The table for this sample gives approximately 110,000 distinct CDR3 sequences. Study outcomes and limitations: A few donors' CD3+CD56-NKG2C+ cells were dominated by the same clonotypes.

The receptor comes from a woman aged 18 to 75 in good health. The sequencing sample was made of blood T cells: a sorted CD56 or NKG2C T cell subset, CD4+ or CD8+ T cells, or bulk PBMC T cells (not recorded which). The chain employs TRBV29-1 and TRBJ1-2. The CDR3 loop reads CSVEDPTSTYYGYTF.